These T cell receptor beta chains were read from a single sample in a study of CXCR3-negative and CXCR3-positive naive CD8 T cells. From its re-call of the 5' RACE reads, TCRdb lists each CDR3 protein once, without DNA. This specimen shows 50,000 to 65,000 distinct CDR3 sequences; the ten leading clones hold 1.5%. Sequences were obtained from naive CXCR3- CD8+ T cells from blood. The receptors were sampled from a human donor in good health. Some clones in this sample may be carry-over from other donors' samples. CDR3s include the opening cysteine and the closing phenylalanine or tryptophan. The listing skips clone size in some rows; elsewhere it reads once, few, many or a size class.

V	J	size	CDR3
TRBV10-3	TRBJ2-1	NA	CAISEDGLAGDDEQFF
TRBV4-3	TRBJ2-7	medium-sized	CASSLRLEYEQYF
TRBV29-1	TRBJ2-7	NA	CSVLGTGQYEQYF
TRBV4-1	TRBJ2-7	NA	CASSQGREIRGFFYEQYF
TRBV29-1	TRBJ1-1	NA	CSVGPGNTEAFF
TRBV29-1	TRBJ2-1	NA	CSVGGGTSGNEQFF
TRBV2	TRBJ2-3	NA	CASNGRSTDTQYF
TRBV29-1	TRBJ2-2	NA	CSVAGNTGELFF
TRBV7-2	TRBJ2-7	NA	CASRPPGGIEQYF
TRBV27	TRBJ2-5	NA	CASSEISGTNQETQYF
TRBV27	TRBJ1-1	NA	CASSFGVGTEAFF
TRBV5-1	TRBJ2-7	NA	CASRNGLALTYEQYF
TRBV6-6	TRBJ2-7	NA	CASSPEGSSRAGEQYF
TRBV7-3	TRBJ2-6	NA	CASSLNSGTGANVLTF
TRBV12-3/TRBV12-4	TRBJ2-3	NA	CASSLWGGATDTQYF
TRBV20-1	TRBJ2-3	NA	CSARAGEFTEAFF
TRBV7-8	TRBJ2-2	NA	CASSLARGYVSPGELFF
TRBV12-3/TRBV12-4	TRBJ1-2	NA	CASRDPVGGYTF
TRBV5-1	TRBJ1-2	NA	CASSLDPRGLDYGYTF
TRBV29-1	TRBJ2-3	medium-sized	CSVEGWTDTQYF
TRBV20-1	TRBJ2-1	NA	CSAAVGLADYNEQFF
TRBV4-3	TRBJ2-6	NA	CASSQDRGSGANVLTF
TRBV7-2	TRBJ2-7	medium-sized	CASSLDGTGSYEQYF
TRBV12-3/TRBV12-4	TRBJ2-7	NA	CASSFIQAYEQYF
TRBV7-2	TRBJ1-2	NA	CASSLIPGGQNYGYTF
TRBV4-3	TRBJ1-2	NA	CASSQGTGGAVGYTF
TRBV28	TRBJ2-1	medium-sized	CASSLDPHSSGGTYNEQFF
TRBV7-9	TRBJ1-2	NA	CASSLGTQINGYTF
TRBV5-6	TRBJ2-3	NA	CASIVLSGATDTQYF
TRBV28	TRBJ2-1	NA	CASRPALAWGDEQFF
TRBV20-1	TRBJ1-1	NA	CSAPRGRIDTEAFF
TRBV2	TRBJ2-7	NA	CASGVRGTAYEQYF
TRBV12-3/TRBV12-4	TRBJ2-1	NA	CASSLGAGNEQFF
TRBV20-1	TRBJ2-1	NA	CSADTAGGVYNEQFF
TRBV4-1	TRBJ2-3	NA	CASSPTGGYGTDTQYF
TRBV28	TRBJ2-1	NA	CASSFANEQFF
TRBV19	TRBJ2-7	NA	CASSIGYGTDEQYF